This T cell receptor (beta chain) was profiled in a study of blood T cell repertoires in COVID-19. Clones were read by immunoSEQ multiplex PCR, and TCRdb kept only the in-frame ones, dropping some. Seen here are fewer than 200,000 clones, about four fifths observed once, and the top ten hold about 7.8%. Seattle's enrolled individuals joined amid active infection and were then monitored longitudinally. The CDR3 runs to 14 residues. Germline lookup yields CDR1 SGHVS and CDR2 FQNEAQ. V shed 1 base, J shed 9 bases, and the junction held 7 bases outside the gene matches. Specimen: peripheral blood. This TCR came from a woman in her sixties or seventies with COVID-19, enrolled during active disease. The rearrangement uses TRBV7-8 and TRBJ2-5, with TRBD1 matching 8 bases. CDR3: CASSLVRADRAQYF. The CDR3 nucleotides are TGTGCCAGCAGCTTAGTTAGGGCGGACAGGGCCCAGTACTTC.